This note documents a single T cell receptor (beta chain) sequence. Profiling relied on immunoSEQ multiplex PCR, and the TCRdb table lists in-frame clones only, not all of them. The sample lists some 200,000 clones; about four fifths were seen once. This specimen belongs to a study of blood T cell repertoires in COVID-19. The sequence derives from a woman between 50 and 59 years old with acute COVID-19. The sequencing sample was made of PBMCs or T cells enriched from blood (not recorded which).

DNA of the CDR3: TGCGCCAGCAGCTCGCTGATCGGGACAGGGAACATGAACACTGAAGCTTTCTTT. Translating gives CASSSLIGTGNMNTEAFF. The chain uses TRBV5-1 and TRBJ1-1, with TRBD1 matching 9 bases. Germline CDR1 reads SGHRS; CDR2 reads YFSETQ. The CDR3 extends over 18 amino acids. The trim removed 3 bases at V and 0 bases at J, leaving 12 bases unmatched.